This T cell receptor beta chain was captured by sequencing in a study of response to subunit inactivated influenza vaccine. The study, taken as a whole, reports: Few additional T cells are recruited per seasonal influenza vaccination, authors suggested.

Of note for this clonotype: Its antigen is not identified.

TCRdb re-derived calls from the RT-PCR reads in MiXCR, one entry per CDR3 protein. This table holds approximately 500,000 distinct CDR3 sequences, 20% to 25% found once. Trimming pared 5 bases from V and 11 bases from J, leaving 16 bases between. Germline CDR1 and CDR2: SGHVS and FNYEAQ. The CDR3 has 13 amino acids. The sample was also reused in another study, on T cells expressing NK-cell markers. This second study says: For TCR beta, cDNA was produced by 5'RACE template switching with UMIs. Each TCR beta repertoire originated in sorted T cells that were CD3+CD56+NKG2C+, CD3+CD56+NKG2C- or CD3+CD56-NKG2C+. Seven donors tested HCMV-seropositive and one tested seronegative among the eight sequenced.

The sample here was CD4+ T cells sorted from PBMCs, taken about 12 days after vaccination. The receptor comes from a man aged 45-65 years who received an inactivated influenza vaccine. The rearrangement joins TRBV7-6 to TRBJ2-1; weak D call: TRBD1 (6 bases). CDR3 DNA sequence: TGTGCCAGCAGCCAGGGGCCTCTTTATAAGCAGTTCTTC. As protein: CASSQGPLYKQFF.